This T cell receptor beta chain was retrieved from a study of blood T cells in healthy people across ages. Germline CDR1 SGHTA, CDR2 FQGNSA. This CDR3 has 17 residues. J lost 9 bases, V lost 5 bases, and 17 bases had no gene match. Note on this clonotype: Its antigen is still unknown.

Researchers isolated at least 6.5 million PBMCs per sample. Findings and limits, study-wide: Long-lived and aged donors differed, with more naive CD4+ cells and higher diversity in the long-lived. Strong correlation was found linking TCR beta diversity to naive T cell percentage.

A sample-barcoded 5' primer and a J-beta primer mix were used in a second PCR of roughly 6 to 11 cycles. TCRdb re-called the 5' RACE reads with MiXCR, one entry per CDR3 protein. Of hundreds of thousands of distinct CDR3 sequences listed, 44% are singletons. This clonotype was obtained from a man aged 60-69 years in good health. This chain links TRBV7-2 with TRBJ2-1, with 9 bases fitting TRBD2. Sequencing was carried out using blood. The CDR3 DNA reads as TGTGCCAGCAGCCTCCCCCCCCCGGGACTAGCTTCCAGTGAGCAGTTCTTC. Translation: CASSLPPPGLASSEQFF.